The 15 T cell receptor beta chains below were found in one sample sequenced in a study of T cell clones after liver transplantation. Measured with immunoSEQ multiplex PCR; TCRdb has only the in-frame clones, and not every one. The sample yields roughly 73,000 clones, under 90% seen once. The sequencing used CD4+ T cells from blood, collected before liver transplant. The source of these receptors is a human donor who received a liver transplant.

The chain links TRBV2 to TRBJ1-4; D is possibly TRBD1 (6 bases). The germline V gene has CDR1 SNHLY and CDR2 FYNNEI. This CDR3 spans 16 amino acids. V lost 9 bases, J lost 5 bases, and 22 bases lay in between. CDR3 protein: CASSTRGGIRNEKLFF. CDR3 nucleotides: TGTGCCAGTTCGACCAGAGGGGGGATCAGGAATGAAAAACTGTTTTTT.

V usage is TRBV18 and J usage is TRBJ2-3; no definite D call. Trimming stripped 6 bases from V and 2 bases from J, with 12 bases between. This CDR3 is built from 14 residues. Germline loops: CDR1 KGHSH, CDR2 LQKENI. CDR3 nucleotide sequence: TGTGCCAGCTCGACGACCCTCACCACAGATACGCAGTATTTT. This gives the protein CASSTTLTTDTQYF.

V is TRBV18 and J is TRBJ2-7; 8 bases line up with TRBD2. With 5 bases clipped from V and 1 base from J, the junction kept 7 bases outside the gene matches. CDR1 KGHSH and CDR2 LQKENI come from the germline V gene. The CDR3 length is 15 residues. The CDR3 protein is CASSRGLVGSYEQYF. The CDR3 DNA sequence: TGTGCCAGCTCAAGGGGACTAGTAGGTTCCTACGAGCAGTACTTC.

This chain uses TRBV5-4 with TRBJ1-3, with TRBD1 matching over 7 bases. Germline V gives CDR1 SGHNT, CDR2 YYREEE (reference sequence). With 4 bases clipped from V and 0 bases from J, the junction kept 1 base outside the gene matches. The CDR3 is 14 amino acids. The CDR3 nucleotides read TGTGCCAGCAGCCGGGACAGCTCTGGAAACACCATATATTTT. Translation: CASSRDSSGNTIYF.

The chain carries TRBV9 and TRBJ1-5; D remains ambiguous. V was cut by 4 bases and J by 4 bases, with 9 bases left in between. Germline V lookup: CDR1 SGDLS, CDR2 YYNGEE. The CDR3 covers 13 residues. CDR3 amino acids: CASSPHTNQPQHF. In nucleotides, the CDR3 is TGTGCCAGCAGCCCCCACACGAATCAGCCCCAGCATTTT.

The gene calls are TRBV19 and TRBJ1-1, with a weak D call TRBD1 (6 bases). CDR1 is LNHDA and CDR2 is SQIVND in the germline V gene (reference sequence). The CDR3 has 14 residues. Trimming removed 7 bases from V and 4 bases from J, with 16 bases in between. CDR3: CASTTRGAGTEAFF. In DNA, the CDR3 is TGTGCCAGTACCACCCGGGGGGCGGGCACTGAAGCTTTCTTT.

By proportion, this clone is medium-sized (0.01 to 0.1%). The V call is TRBV5-8, the J call TRBJ1-5; 11 nucleotides agree with TRBD1. Germline V gene sequence: CDR1 SGHTS, CDR2 YDEGEE. V lost 3 bases and J lost 3; bases outside the gene matches: 5. This CDR3 comprises 16 residues. The CDR3 DNA is TGTGCCAGCAGCTCCGCGGACAGGGGGCACAATCAGCCCCAGCATTTT. Protein: CASSSADRGHNQPQHF.

The chain couples TRBV19 to TRBJ2-2; D is unresolved. Between the trimmed V and J ends, which lost 5 bases and 4 bases, there was a span of 5 bases. Germline V CDR1 and CDR2: LNHDA, SQIVND (reference sequence). The CDR3 spans 12 residues. The CDR3: CASSWGTGELFF. The CDR3 coding sequence is TGTGCCAGTAGTTGGGGCACCGGGGAGCTGTTTTTT.

This clone was seen more than once but under ten times. The V call is TRBV5-1, the J call TRBJ2-6; D is possibly TRBD1 (6 bases). Trimming took off 4 bases at V and 0 bases at J, with 11 bases between the two ends. The CDR3 extends over 16 amino acids. CDR1 is SGHRS, CDR2 YFSETQ, per germline. CDR3 region: CASSGGLSSGANVLTF. The CDR3 DNA reads as TGCGCCAGCAGCGGGGGCCTTTCCTCTGGGGCCAACGTCCTGACTTTC.

A remark on this clone: This sample also contains other DNA sequences that code for the same CDR3. This chain links TRBV2 with TRBJ2-6, with a possible D match to TRBD2 (6 bases). V was clipped by 6 bases and J by 0 bases, with 9 bases between them. The CDR3 has 15 amino acids. In germline, CDR1 is SNHLY, CDR2 FYNNEI. The CDR3 DNA follows: TGTGCCAGCAGGGGACTCCGCTCTGGGGCCAACGTCCTGACTTTC. Its protein product is CASRGLRSGANVLTF.

The chain recombines TRBV29-1 with TRBJ2-1, with D maybe TRBD2 (5 bases). CDR3 size: 14 residues. V lost 4 bases and J 7 bases, leaving 17 bases between the germline ends. The germline CDR1 and CDR2 sequences are SQVTM and ANQGSEA. In DNA form, the CDR3 reads TGCAGCGTTGTTCGGCGGGCCAGAAGTAATGAGCAGTTCTTC. It codes for CSVVRRARSNEQFF.

The genes are TRBV6-5 and TRBJ2-5; 7 positions agree with TRBD2. CDR3 size: 15 residues. Germline-derived CDR1 and CDR2 are MNHEY and SVGAGI. Trimming took 0 bases from V and 6 from J; bases not matched to a gene: 7. The CDR3, as DNA: TGTGCCAGCAGTTACTCAAGCGGGGATTTTCAGACCCAGTACTTC. Protein sequence: CASSYSSGDFQTQYF.

V and J are TRBV10-3 and TRBJ2-1, with 12 bases aligning to TRBD1. This CDR3 region has 16 residues. V was pared by 4 bases and J by 4 bases, with 5 bases of the junction left unmatched. The V gene's germline CDR1 is ENHRY and CDR2 SYGVKD. The CDR3 bases are TGTGCCATCAGTGTGGGACAGGGGGCGGGATACAATGAGCAGTTCTTC. Translated, it gives CAISVGQGAGYNEQFF.

V and J are TRBV28 and TRBJ1-1; D is perhaps TRBD1 (5 bases). V was pared by 6 bases and J by 4 bases, with 15 bases between. This CDR3 comprises 14 residues. CDR1 MDHEN and CDR2 SYDVKM come from the germline V gene. The CDR3 nucleotides read TGTGCCAGCAGATCCGGGGGGTCGGGCACTGAAGCTTTCTTT. Protein sequence: CASRSGGSGTEAFF.

Only a few counts were recorded for this clone. This chain connects TRBV5-4 to TRBJ2-1; 8 positions match TRBD1. Trimming at V came to 6 bases and at J to 0 bases, leaving 8 bases not matched to a gene. CDR1 and CDR2 from the germline V gene are SGHNT and YYREEE (reference sequence). This CDR3 region has 16 residues. CDR3 protein: CASIPDGTGSYNEQFF. The CDR3 DNA follows: TGTGCCAGCATCCCCGACGGGACAGGCTCCTACAATGAGCAGTTCTTC.